This record concerns one T cell receptor (beta chain) sequence. Antigen unknown. Only in-frame clones appear in the TCRdb table, and some are missing; sequencing was by immunoSEQ multiplex PCR. The profile shows about 73,000 clones, about four fifths of them singletons. These data come from a study of vaccination effects on CD4 cells after COVID-19. Across the study: The vaccine given was either BNT162b2 or mRNA-1273, in two doses. Study-level results: Convalescent patients were scarce in the study, and it lacked early post-infection timepoints.

The CDR3 spans 12 residues. Germline assignment: CDR1 MGHRA and CDR2 YSYEKL. V lost 10 bases and J lost 1, with 8 bases in between. Sequencing was preceded by expansion of antigen-specific CD4+ T cells with viral peptide pools in the ViraFEST assay. Between days 9 and 10 of culture, CD4+ T cells were separated out. Vaccine recipients lacked prior SARS-CoV-2 infection and had negative nucleocapsid antibodies. A few million PBMC were seeded per well and grown in the presence of around 10 IU/ml IL-2 and around 9 ug/ml peptides. Both day 3 and day 7 saw half the medium replaced with IL-2 medium. Sequencing was performed on CD4+ T cells from PBMCs cultured with SARS-CoV-2 spike peptides, taken before COVID-19 vaccination. This chain joins TRBV4-1 and TRBJ1-5; D is unclear. This TCR was recovered from a human donor who received a COVID-19 vaccine. Here the CDR3 DNA reads TGCGCCACCCTTAAAAGCAATCAGCCCCAGCATTTT. It yields the protein CATLKSNQPQHF.